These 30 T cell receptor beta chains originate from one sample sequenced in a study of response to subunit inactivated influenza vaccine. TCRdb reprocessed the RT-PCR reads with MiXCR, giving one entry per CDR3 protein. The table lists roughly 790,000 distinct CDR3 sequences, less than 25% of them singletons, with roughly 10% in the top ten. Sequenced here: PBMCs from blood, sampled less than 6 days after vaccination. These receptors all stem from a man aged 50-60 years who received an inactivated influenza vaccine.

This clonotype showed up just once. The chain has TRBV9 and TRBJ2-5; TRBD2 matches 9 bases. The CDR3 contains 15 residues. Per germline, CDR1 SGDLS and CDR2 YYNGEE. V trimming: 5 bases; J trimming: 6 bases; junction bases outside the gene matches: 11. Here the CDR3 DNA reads TGTGCCAGCAGTCCCACGGGGACTAGCATAAAGACCCAGTACTTC. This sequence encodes CASSPTGTSIKTQYF.

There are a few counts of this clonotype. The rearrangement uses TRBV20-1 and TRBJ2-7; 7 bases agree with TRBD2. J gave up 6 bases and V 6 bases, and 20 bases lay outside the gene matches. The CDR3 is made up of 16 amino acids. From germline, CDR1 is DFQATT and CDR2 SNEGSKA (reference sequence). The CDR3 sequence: CSAIGIAGARISEQYF. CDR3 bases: TGCAGTGCCATTGGTATCGCGGGAGCCCGAATCTCCGAGCAGTACTTC.

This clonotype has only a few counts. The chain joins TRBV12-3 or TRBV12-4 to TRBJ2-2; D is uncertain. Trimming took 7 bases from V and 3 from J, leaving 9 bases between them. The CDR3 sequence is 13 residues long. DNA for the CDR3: TGTGCCAGCACGAAGGATTACACCGGGGAGCTGTTTTTT. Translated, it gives CASTKDYTGELFF.

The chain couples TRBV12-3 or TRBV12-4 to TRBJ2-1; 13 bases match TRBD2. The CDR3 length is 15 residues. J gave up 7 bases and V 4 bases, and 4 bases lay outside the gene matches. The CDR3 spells CASSSGLAGWNEQFF. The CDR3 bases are TGTGCCAGCAGTTCGGGACTAGCGGGATGGAATGAGCAGTTCTTC.

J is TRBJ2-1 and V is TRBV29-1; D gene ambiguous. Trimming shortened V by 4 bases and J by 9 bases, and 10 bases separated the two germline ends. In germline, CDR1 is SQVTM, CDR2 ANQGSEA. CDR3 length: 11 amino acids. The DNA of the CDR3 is TGCAGCGTTGCGGTAGGGATTGAGCAGTTCTTC. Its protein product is CSVAVGIEQFF.

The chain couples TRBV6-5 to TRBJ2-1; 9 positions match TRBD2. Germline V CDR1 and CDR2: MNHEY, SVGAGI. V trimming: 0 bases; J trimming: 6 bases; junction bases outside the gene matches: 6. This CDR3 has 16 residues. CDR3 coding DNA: TGTGCCAGCAGTTACTCCGGGCTAGCGGGACCCAATGAGCAGTTCTTC. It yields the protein CASSYSGLAGPNEQFF.

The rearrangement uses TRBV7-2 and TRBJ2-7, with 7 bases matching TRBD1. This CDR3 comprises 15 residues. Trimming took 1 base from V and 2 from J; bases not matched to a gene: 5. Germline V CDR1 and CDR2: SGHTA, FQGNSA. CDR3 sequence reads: CASSLGQGFPYEQYF. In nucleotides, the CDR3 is TGTGCCAGCAGCTTAGGACAGGGATTTCCCTACGAGCAGTACTTC.

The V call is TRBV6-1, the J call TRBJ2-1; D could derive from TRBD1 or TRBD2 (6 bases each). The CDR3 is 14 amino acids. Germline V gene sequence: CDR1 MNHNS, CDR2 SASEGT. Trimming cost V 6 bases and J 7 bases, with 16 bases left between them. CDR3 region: CASSRGQGTNEQFF. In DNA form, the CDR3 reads TGTGCCAGCAGCCGGGGGCAGGGTACGAATGAGCAGTTCTTC.

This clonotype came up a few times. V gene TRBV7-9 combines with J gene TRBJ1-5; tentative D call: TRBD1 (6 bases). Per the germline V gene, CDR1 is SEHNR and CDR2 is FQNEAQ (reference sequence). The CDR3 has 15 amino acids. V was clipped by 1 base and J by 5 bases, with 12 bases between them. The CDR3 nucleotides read TGTGCCAGCAGCTTAGGCCGGGGGCGGGATCAGCCCCAGCATTTT. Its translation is CASSLGRGRDQPQHF.

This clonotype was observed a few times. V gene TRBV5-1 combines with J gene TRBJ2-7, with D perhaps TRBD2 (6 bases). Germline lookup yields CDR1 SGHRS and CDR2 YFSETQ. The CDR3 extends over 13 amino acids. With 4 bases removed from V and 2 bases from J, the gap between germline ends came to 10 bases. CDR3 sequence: CASSPAGTYEQYF. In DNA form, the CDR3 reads TGCGCCAGCAGCCCCGCGGGAACCTACGAGCAGTACTTC.

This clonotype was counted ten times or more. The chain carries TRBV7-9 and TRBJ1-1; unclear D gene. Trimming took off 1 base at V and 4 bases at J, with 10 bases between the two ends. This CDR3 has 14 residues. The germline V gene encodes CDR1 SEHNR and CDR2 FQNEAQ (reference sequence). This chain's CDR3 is CASSLEGFRTEAFF. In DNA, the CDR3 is TGTGCCAGCAGCTTAGAAGGATTCCGCACTGAAGCTTTCTTT. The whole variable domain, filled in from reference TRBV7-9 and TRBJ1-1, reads DTGVSQNPRHKITKRGQNVTFRCDPISEHNRLYWYRQTLGQGPEFLTYFQNEAQLEKSRLLSDRFSAERPKGSFSTLEIQRTEQGDSAMYLCASSLEGFRTEAFFGQGTRLTVV.

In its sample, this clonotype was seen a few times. The chain's CDR3 is CASSAAGHQPQHF. The CDR3 coding sequence is TGTGCCAGCAGTGCGGCAGGGCATCAGCCCCAGCATTTT. The V call is TRBV12-3 or TRBV12-4, the J call TRBJ1-5; a weak D match, TRBD1 (5 bases). The V and J ends lost 5 bases and 5 bases respectively, with 10 bases between them. The CDR3 length is 13 residues.

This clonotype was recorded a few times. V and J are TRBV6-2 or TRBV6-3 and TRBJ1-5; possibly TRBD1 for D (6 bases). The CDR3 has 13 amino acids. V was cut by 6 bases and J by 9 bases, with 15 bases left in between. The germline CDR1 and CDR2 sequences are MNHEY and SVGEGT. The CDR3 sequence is CASSSGDYLPQHF. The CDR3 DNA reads TGTGCCAGCAGCTCAGGGGACTATTTGCCCCAGCATTTT.

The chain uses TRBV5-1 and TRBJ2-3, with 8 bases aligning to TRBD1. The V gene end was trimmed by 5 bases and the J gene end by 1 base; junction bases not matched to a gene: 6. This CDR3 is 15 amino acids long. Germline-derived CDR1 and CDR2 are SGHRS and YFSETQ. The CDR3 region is CASSNTGQGTDTQYF. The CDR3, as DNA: TGCGCCAGCAGTAACACGGGACAGGGCACAGATACGCAGTATTTT. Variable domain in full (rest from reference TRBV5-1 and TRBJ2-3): KAGVTQTPRYLIKTRGQQVTLSCSPISGHRSVSWYQQTPGQGLQFLFEYFSETQRNKGNFPGRFSGRQFSNSRSEMNVSTLELGDSALYLCASSNTGQGTDTQYFGPGTRLTVL.

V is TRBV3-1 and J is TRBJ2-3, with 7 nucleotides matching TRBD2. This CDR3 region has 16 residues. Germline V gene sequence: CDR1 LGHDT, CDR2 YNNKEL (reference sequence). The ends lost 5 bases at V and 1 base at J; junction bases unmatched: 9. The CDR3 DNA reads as TGTGCCAGCAGCTCCCGACTAGCCATCCGCACAGATACGCAGTATTTT. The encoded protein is CASSSRLAIRTDTQYF.

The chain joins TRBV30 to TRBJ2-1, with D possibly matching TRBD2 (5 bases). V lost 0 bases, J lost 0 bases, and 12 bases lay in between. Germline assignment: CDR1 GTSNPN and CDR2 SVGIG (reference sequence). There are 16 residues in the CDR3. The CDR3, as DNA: TGTGCCTGGAGTGTATTTGGTCGGGGCTCCTACAATGAGCAGTTCTTC. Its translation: CAWSVFGRGSYNEQFF.

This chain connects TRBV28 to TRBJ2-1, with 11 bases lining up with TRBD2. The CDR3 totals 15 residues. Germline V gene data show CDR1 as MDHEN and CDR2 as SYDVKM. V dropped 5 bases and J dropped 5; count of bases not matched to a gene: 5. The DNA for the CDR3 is TGTGCCAGCAGTCCTAGCGGGAGGACCCACAATGAGCAGTTCTTC. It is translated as CASSPSGRTHNEQFF. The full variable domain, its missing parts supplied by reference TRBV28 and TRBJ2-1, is DVKVTQSSRYLVKRTGEKVFLECVQDMDHENMFWYRQDPGLGLRLIYFSYDVKMKEKGDIPEGYSVSREKKERFSLILESASTNQTSMYLCASSPSGRTHNEQFFGPGTRLTVL.

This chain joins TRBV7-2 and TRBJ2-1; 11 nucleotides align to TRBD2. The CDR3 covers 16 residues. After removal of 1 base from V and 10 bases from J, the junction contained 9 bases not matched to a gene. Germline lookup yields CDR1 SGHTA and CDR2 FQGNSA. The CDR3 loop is CASSLGLAGTFQEQFF. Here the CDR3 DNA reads TGTGCCAGCAGCTTAGGACTAGCGGGAACCTTTCAGGAGCAGTTCTTC.

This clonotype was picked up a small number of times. CDR3 sequence (DNA): TGCAGTGCTAGTCCCCCGGGCACTGAAGCTTTCTTT. As protein: CSASPPGTEAFF. This sequence joins TRBV20-1 and TRBJ1-1; D is unresolved. The V end lost 3 bases, the J end lost 4 bases, and 9 bases lay between the germline ends. Germline-derived CDR1 and CDR2 are DFQATT and SNEGSKA (reference sequence). There are 12 residues in the CDR3.

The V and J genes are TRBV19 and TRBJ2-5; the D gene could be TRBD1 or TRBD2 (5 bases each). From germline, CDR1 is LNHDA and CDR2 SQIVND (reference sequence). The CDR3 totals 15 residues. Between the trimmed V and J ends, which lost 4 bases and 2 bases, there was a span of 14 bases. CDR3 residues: CASSTPGTSQETQYF. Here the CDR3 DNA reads TGTGCCAGTAGTACCCCCGGGACCTCGCAAGAGACCCAGTACTTC. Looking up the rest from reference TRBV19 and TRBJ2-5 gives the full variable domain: DGGITQSPKYLFRKEGQNVTLSCEQNLNHDAMYWYRQDPGQGLRLIYYSQIVNDFQKGDIAEGYSVSREKKESFPLTVTSAQKNPTAFYLCASSTPGTSQETQYFGPGTRLLVL.

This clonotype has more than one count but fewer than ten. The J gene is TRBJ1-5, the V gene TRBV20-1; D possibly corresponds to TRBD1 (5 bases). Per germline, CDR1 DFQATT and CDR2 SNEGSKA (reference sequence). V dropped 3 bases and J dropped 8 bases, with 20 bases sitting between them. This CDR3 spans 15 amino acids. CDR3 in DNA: TGCAGTGCTAGTTCACCGGGACCCACGGGGAAGCCCCAGCATTTT. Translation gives CSASSPGPTGKPQHF.

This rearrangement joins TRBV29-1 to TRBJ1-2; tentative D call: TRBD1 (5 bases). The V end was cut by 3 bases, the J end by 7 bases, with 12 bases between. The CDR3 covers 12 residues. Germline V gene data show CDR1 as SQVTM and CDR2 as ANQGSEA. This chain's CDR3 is CSVDSGSGGYTF. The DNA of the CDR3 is TGCAGCGTTGATTCAGGGTCAGGTGGCTACACCTTC.

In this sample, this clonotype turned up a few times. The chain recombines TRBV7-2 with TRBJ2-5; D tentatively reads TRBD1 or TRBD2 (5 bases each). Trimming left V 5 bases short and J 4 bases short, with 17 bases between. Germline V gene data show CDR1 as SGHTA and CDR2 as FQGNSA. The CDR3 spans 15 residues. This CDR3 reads CASSRRRWDGETQYF. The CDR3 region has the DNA TGTGCCAGCAGCCGGCGACGTTGGGACGGAGAGACCCAGTACTTC.

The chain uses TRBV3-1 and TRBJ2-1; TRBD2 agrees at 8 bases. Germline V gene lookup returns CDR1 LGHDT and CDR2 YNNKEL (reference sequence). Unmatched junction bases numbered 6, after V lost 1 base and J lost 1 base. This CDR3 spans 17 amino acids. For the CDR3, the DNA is TGTGCCAGCAGCCAAGTACTAACGGGAGGGTCCTACAATGAGCAGTTCTTC. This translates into CASSQVLTGGSYNEQFF.

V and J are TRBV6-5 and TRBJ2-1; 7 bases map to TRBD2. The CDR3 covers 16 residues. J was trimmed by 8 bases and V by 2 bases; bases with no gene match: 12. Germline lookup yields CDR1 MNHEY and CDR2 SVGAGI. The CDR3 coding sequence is TGTGCCAGCAGTTACAGCTTTAGCGGGCGGGACTATGAGCAGTTCTTC. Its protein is CASSYSFSGRDYEQFF.

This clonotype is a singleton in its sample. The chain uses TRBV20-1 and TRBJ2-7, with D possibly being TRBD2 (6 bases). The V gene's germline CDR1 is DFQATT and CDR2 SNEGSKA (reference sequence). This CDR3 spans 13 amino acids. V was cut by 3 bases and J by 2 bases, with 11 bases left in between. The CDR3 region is CSASGTSPYEQYF. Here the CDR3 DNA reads TGCAGTGCTAGCGGGACTTCCCCCTACGAGCAGTACTTC.

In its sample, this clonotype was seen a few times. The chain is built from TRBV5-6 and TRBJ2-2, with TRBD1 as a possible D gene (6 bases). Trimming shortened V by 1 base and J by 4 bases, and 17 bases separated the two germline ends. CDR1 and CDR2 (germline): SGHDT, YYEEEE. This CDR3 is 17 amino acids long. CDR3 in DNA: TGTGCCAGCAGCTTGCTCGGGGTAGGGGGTCGCACCGGGGAGCTGTTTTTT. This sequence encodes CASSLLGVGGRTGELFF.

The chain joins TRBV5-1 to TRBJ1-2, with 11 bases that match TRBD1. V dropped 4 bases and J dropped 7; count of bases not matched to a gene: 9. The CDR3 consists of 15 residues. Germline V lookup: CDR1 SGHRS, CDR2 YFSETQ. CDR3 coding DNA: TGCGCCAGCAGCCTCGGTGGACAGGGGGCCTTTGGCTACACCTTC. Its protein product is CASSLGGQGAFGYTF.

CDR3 protein: CASSVGHNEKLFF. In nucleotides, the CDR3 is TGTGCCAGCAGCGTAGGGCATAATGAAAAACTGTTTTTT. The chain links TRBV9 to TRBJ1-4; D gene unclear. V dropped 0 bases and J dropped 4 bases, with 4 bases sitting between them. CDR3 length equals 13 residues. CDR1 and CDR2 from the germline V gene are SGDLS and YYNGEE. The full variable domain, rest sourced from reference TRBV9 and TRBJ1-4, is DSGVTQTPKHLITATGQRVTLRCSPRSGDLSVYWYQQSLDQGLQFLIQYYNGEERAKGNILERFSAQQFPDLHSELNLSSLELGDSALYFCASSVGHNEKLFFGSGTQLSVL.

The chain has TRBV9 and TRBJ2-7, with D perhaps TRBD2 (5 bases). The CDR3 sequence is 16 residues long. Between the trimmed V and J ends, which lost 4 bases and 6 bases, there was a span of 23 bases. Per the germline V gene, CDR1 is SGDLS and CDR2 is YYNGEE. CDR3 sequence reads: CASSPGGGGGVFEQYF. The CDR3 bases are TGTGCCAGCAGCCCAGGAGGTGGCGGAGGTGTCTTCGAGCAGTACTTC.